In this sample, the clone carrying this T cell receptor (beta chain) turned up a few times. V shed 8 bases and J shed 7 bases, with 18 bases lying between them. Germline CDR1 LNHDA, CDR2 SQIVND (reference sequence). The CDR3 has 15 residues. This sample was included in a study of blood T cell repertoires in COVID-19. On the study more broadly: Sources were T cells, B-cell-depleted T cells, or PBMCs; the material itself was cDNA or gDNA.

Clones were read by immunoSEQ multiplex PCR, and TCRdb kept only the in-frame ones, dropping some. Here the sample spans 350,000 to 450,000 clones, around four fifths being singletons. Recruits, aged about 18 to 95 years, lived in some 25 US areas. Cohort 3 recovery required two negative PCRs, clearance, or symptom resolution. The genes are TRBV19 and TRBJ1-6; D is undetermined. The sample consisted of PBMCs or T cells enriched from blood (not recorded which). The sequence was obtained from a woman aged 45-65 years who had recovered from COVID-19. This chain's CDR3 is CASHGSGGRNSPLHF. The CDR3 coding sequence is TGTGCCAGTCATGGGTCCGGCGGGCGCAATTCACCCCTCCACTTT.